Given below is one T cell receptor (beta chain) in context. What it binds is not known. TCRdb's table, derived via immunoSEQ multiplex PCR, lists solely in-frame clones and lacks some. The sample lists more than 75,000 clones, about nine tenths occurring once. The data stem from a study of OX40 agonist ivuxolimab in advanced cancers. Study conclusions and caveats: Low normalized clonal expansion also occurred in some nonresponding patients. Undetermined was the antigen specificity of the expanded peripheral T cells.

Per the germline V gene, CDR1 is SGHTA and CDR2 is FQGNSA. This CDR3 is built from 12 residues. After removal of 5 bases from V and 15 bases from J, the junction contained 7 bases not matched to a gene. This chain connects TRBV7-2 to TRBJ2-1; 10 nucleotides align to TRBD1. This TCR came from an adult with an advanced solid tumor such as melanoma, head and neck, liver or kidney cancer. This specimen consisted of CD4+ or CD8+ T cells sorted from blood, obtained in a trial of the OX40 agonist ivuxolimab. The chain's CDR3 is CASSRDRGNSFF. The CDR3 DNA sequence: TGTGCCAGCAGCCGGGACAGGGGTAACTCGTTCTTC.